The present TCR beta chain was sequenced within a study of T cells in Graves' hyperthyroidism and ophthalmopathy. Study summary: Prior to any treatment, at the point of initial diagnosis, peripheral blood was collected. Study results and caveats: Ophthalmopathy was model-predicted a median around seven months pre-onset. Expanded thyroid clonotypes (above 0.001) were mostly also found in blood.

Points on this clonotype: Its cognate antigen is unknown.

Amplified TCR beta CDR3 regions came from RNA transcripts. An initial round of RT-PCR targeting the TCR CDR3 relied on the HTBI primer set. TCRdb itself ran the multiplex PCR reads through MiXCR, one entry per CDR3 protein. The sample consists of some 580,000 distinct CDR3 sequences, about a sixth of them appearing once. V was pared by 6 bases and J by 4 bases, with 12 bases between. The CDR3 is made up of 14 amino acids. Per germline, CDR1 SNHLY and CDR2 FYNNEI. A Clinical Activity Score of at least 3, a NOSPECS grade of at least 4 and a duration under 3 months were recorded in the ophthalmopathy patients.

The receptor's source is a woman aged 40 to 50 with Graves' ophthalmopathy. The sequenced material came from blood. The chain couples TRBV2 to TRBJ2-2; weak D call: TRBD1 (6 bases). Here the CDR3 reads CASRGLQGTGELFF. In nucleotides, the CDR3 is TGTGCCAGCAGGGGCTTACAGGGCACCGGGGAGCTGTTTTTT.